Below, 12 T cell receptor beta chains from the same sample are listed, as sequenced in a study of beta chain features in type 1 diabetes. The isolated RNA, all of it, was reverse transcribed, so expressed TCRB transcripts were what got sequenced. Profiled with immunoSEQ multiplex PCR; TCRdb holds only in-frame clones, not every one. Here the sample spans 430,000 or so clones, roughly 10% being singletons. The sequenced material came from naive CD4+ T cells from blood. The receptor source for this set is a woman aged 18-29 years in good health.

This clone was counted a few times. The chain joins TRBV7-2 to TRBJ2-2; D possibly corresponds to TRBD2 (5 bases). Germline-derived CDR1 and CDR2 are SGHTA and FQGNSA. Deletions cut 4 bases from V and 6 bases from J, with 15 bases between. This CDR3 has 15 residues. As DNA, the CDR3 is TGTGCCAGCAGCTCCATAGCGCCCGGAGCCGGGGAGCTGTTTTTT. As protein: CASSSIAPGAGELFF.

In this sample, this clone turned up a few times. This chain uses TRBV19 with TRBJ2-3, with 8 bases identical to TRBD2. CDR3 length: 14 amino acids. Germline values: CDR1 LNHDA, CDR2 SQIVND (reference sequence). With V trimmed by 7 bases and J by 2 bases, 5 bases remained unmatched. Here the CDR3 reads CASTDGGVTDTQYF. CDR3 coding DNA: TGTGCCAGTACTGACGGGGGGGTCACAGATACGCAGTATTTT.

This clone occurred a few times. The chain combines TRBV6-5 with TRBJ2-1, with 8 bases lining up with TRBD2. The J segment lost 6 bases and the V segment lost 5 bases, leaving 6 bases of the junction unmatched. This CDR3 spans 14 amino acids. Germline V lookup: CDR1 MNHEY, CDR2 SVGAGI. CDR3 residues: CASSSGSWGNEQFF. CDR3 nucleotides: TGTGCCAGCAGTAGCGGGAGCTGGGGCAATGAGCAGTTCTTC.

The chain joins TRBV7-9 to TRBJ1-4; D gene ambiguous. The V and J ends lost 3 bases and 8 bases respectively, with 13 bases between them. Germline-derived CDR1 and CDR2 are SEHNR and FQNEAQ (reference sequence). CDR3 length equals 14 residues. CDR3 region: CASSFGPSGEKLFF. The DNA for the CDR3 is TGTGCCAGCAGCTTCGGACCCTCGGGGGAAAAACTGTTTTTT.

In this sample, this clone turned up a few times. V and J are TRBV7-9 and TRBJ2-3; D unresolved. CDR1 and CDR2 from the germline V gene are SEHNR and FQNEAQ (reference sequence). Trimming took off 7 bases at V and 0 bases at J, with 14 bases between the two ends. The CDR3 is 15 residues long. DNA of the CDR3: TGTGCCAGCAACAAAAATGGTCTAAGCACAGATACGCAGTATTTT. Translating it yields CASNKNGLSTDTQYF.

The chain joins TRBV5-1 to TRBJ2-5; D possibly corresponds to TRBD2 (7 bases). From germline, CDR1 is SGHRS and CDR2 YFSETQ. V was cut by 2 bases and J by 4 bases, with 18 bases left in between. This CDR3 has 16 residues. The CDR3 reads CASSFLGGGGGETQYF. In DNA form, the CDR3 reads TGCGCCAGCAGCTTCTTGGGCGGGGGCGGCGGAGAGACCCAGTACTTC.

The rearrangement uses TRBV29-1 and TRBJ2-2, with 7 positions matching TRBD1. This CDR3 spans 13 amino acids. Trimming cost V 4 bases and J 2 bases; bases outside gene matches: 1. The germline gives CDR1 SQVTM, CDR2 ANQGSEA. The chain's CDR3 is CSVGDSNTGELFF. In DNA form, the CDR3 reads TGCAGCGTTGGGGACAGCAACACCGGGGAGCTGTTTTTT.

A few counts support this clone. This rearrangement joins TRBV29-1 to TRBJ2-3; TRBD1 matches at 11 bases. J was trimmed by 8 bases and V by 8 bases; bases with no gene match: 12. Germline values: CDR1 SQVTM, CDR2 ANQGSEA. The CDR3 is made up of 14 amino acids. The CDR3 DNA is TGCAGCTCTGCCGTTTCCGGGACAGGGGGTACGCAGTATTTT. Its translation: CSSAVSGTGGTQYF.

This clone was picked up a small number of times. This chain uses TRBV28 with TRBJ2-3, with a tentative D call TRBD2 (6 bases). V shed 9 bases and J shed 4 bases, with 17 bases lying between them. CDR1 and CDR2 (germline): MDHEN, SYDVKM. This CDR3 has 14 amino acids. DNA for the CDR3: TGTGCCAGTACCGGGACTCCTGGGCCAGATACGCAGTATTTT. Encoded protein: CASTGTPGPDTQYF.

This rearrangement joins TRBV10-3 to TRBJ1-2; 8 bases line up with TRBD1. The CDR3 extends over 14 amino acids. Trimming at V came to 6 bases and at J to 2 bases, leaving 5 bases not matched to a gene. CDR1 is ENHRY, CDR2 SYGVKD, per germline. CDR3 loop: CAIRGTGINYGYTF. DNA for the CDR3: TGTGCCATCAGGGGGACAGGAATCAACTATGGCTACACCTTC.

The rearrangement uses TRBV4-3 and TRBJ1-2; D call uncertain. Germline CDR1 and CDR2: LGHNA and YSLEER. V lost 0 bases, J lost 7 bases, and 15 bases lay in between. The CDR3 length is 15 residues. Written as DNA, the CDR3 is TGCGCCAGCAGCCAAGATGGTGGCAAGACCTCTGGCTACACCTTC. This codes for CASSQDGGKTSGYTF.

This clone was counted a few times. V usage is TRBV29-1 and J usage is TRBJ2-2, with 9 positions matching TRBD1. The CDR3 loop spans 16 amino acids. Trimming at V came to 7 bases and at J to 5 bases, leaving 14 bases not matched to a gene. CDR1 is SQVTM, CDR2 ANQGSEA, per germline. The CDR3 sequence: CSAEKSGQGKTGELFF. DNA of the CDR3: TGCAGCGCAGAGAAATCGGGACAGGGTAAAACCGGGGAGCTGTTTTTT.